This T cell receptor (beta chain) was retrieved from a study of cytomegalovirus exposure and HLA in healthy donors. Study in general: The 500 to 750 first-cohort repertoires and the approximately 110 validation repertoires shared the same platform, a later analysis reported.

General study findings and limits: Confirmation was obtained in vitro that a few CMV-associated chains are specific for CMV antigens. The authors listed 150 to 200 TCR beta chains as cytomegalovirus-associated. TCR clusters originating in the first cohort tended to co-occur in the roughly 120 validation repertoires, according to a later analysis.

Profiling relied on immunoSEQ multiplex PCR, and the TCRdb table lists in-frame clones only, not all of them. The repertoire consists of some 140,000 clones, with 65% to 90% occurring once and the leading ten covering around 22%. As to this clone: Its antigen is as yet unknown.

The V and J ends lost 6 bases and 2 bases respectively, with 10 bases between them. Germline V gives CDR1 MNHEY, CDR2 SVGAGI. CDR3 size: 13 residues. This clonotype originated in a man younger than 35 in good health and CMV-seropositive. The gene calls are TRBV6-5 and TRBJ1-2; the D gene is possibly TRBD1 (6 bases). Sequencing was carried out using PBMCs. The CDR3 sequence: CASSPQGNYGYTF. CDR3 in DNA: TGTGCCAGCAGCCCTCAGGGGAACTATGGCTACACCTTC.